One sample yielded the 18 T cell receptor beta chains listed below, sequenced in a study of T cell repertoires in ileal Crohn's disease. TCRdb's table, derived via immunoSEQ multiplex PCR, lists solely in-frame clones and lacks some. Seen here are approximately 27,000 clones, over 75% observed once, and the top ten hold around 20%. Specimen: ileal tissue. The receptors derive from an adult with Crohn's disease.

The V and J genes are TRBV9 and TRBJ1-5, with a tentative D call TRBD1 (5 bases). Trimming took off 0 bases at V and 0 bases at J, with 7 bases between the two ends. CDR3 length: 15 residues. Germline V lookup: CDR1 SGDLS, CDR2 YYNGEE. CDR3 loop: CASSVGRDSNQPQHF. DNA for the CDR3: TGTGCCAGCAGCGTAGGCAGGGATAGCAATCAGCCCCAGCATTTT.

The rearrangement links TRBV4-1 to TRBJ2-4, with no clear D. The CDR3 covers 13 residues. V was cut by 0 bases and J by 4 bases, with 4 bases left in between. Germline-derived CDR1 and CDR2 are MGHRA and YSYEKL. DNA of the CDR3: TGCGCCAGCAGCCAAGACCTTAAAAACATTCAGTACTTC. Translated, it gives CASSQDLKNIQYF.

The chain combines TRBV28 with TRBJ2-7, with unresolved D. This CDR3 has 10 residues. V gave up 8 bases and J gave up 6 bases, with 8 bases separating them. Germline V CDR1 and CDR2: MDHEN, SYDVKM. The CDR3 is CASRRGEQYF. The CDR3 DNA is TGTGCCAGCCGGAGAGGCGAGCAGTACTTC.

This clone appeared a few times. The J gene is TRBJ2-3, the V gene TRBV5-6, with D hard to call. Trimming took off 4 bases at V and 2 bases at J, with 11 bases between the two ends. Germline CDR1 is SGHDT and CDR2 is YYEEEE. The CDR3 contains 14 residues. CDR3 region: CASSTRSTTDTQYF. CDR3 bases: TGTGCCAGCAGCACCCGGTCTACCACAGATACGCAGTATTTT.

A few counts support this clone. V is TRBV9 and J is TRBJ2-7; 10 positions agree with TRBD1. This CDR3 has 17 amino acids. The germline V gene encodes CDR1 SGDLS and CDR2 YYNGEE. V shed 0 bases and J 2 bases; nucleotides not matched to a gene: 8. The DNA of the CDR3 is TGTGCCAGCAGCGTAGATGCGGGACAGGGGCCCACCTACGAGCAGTACTTC. Its translation is CASSVDAGQGPTYEQYF.

This rearrangement joins TRBV29-1 to TRBJ2-2; D is ambiguous. V lost 6 bases and J lost 7, with 12 bases in between. CDR1 and CDR2 (germline): SQVTM, ANQGSEA. This CDR3 region has 12 residues. CDR3 in DNA: TGCAGCGTAGGATCAAGGAGCGGGGAGCTGTTTTTT. This codes for CSVGSRSGELFF.

The V and J genes are TRBV11-2 and TRBJ1-6, with unresolved D. This CDR3 contains 17 residues. Per the germline V gene, CDR1 is SGHAT and CDR2 is FQNNGV. V shed 0 bases and J shed 5 bases, with 14 bases lying between them. CDR3 DNA sequence: TGTGCCAGCAGCTTAGATCTAGGAGGGAGGGATAATTCACCCCTCCACTTT. Translation gives CASSLDLGGRDNSPLHF.

J is TRBJ2-6 and V is TRBV12-5; D may be TRBD1 (5 bases). Germline V gene data show CDR1 as LGHNT and CDR2 as FRNRAP. CDR3 size: 15 residues. Trimming stripped 2 bases from V and 2 bases from J, with 7 bases between. The CDR3 sequence is CASGLTGAGANVLTF. The CDR3, as DNA: TGTGCTAGTGGTTTGACAGGTGCTGGGGCCAACGTCCTGACTTTC.

The rearrangement links TRBV27 to TRBJ1-5; D possibly corresponds to TRBD1 (5 bases). The CDR3 covers 14 residues. The germline V and J ends were trimmed by 2 bases and 7 bases, with 12 bases remaining between them. Germline V lookup: CDR1 MNHEY, CDR2 SMNVEV (reference sequence). CDR3 DNA: TGTGCCAGCAGTTTACAGGGAGGCTGGCAGCCCCAGCATTTT. Translated, it gives CASSLQGGWQPQHF.

The genes are TRBV6-1 and TRBJ2-6; D possibly corresponds to TRBD1 (5 bases). Trimming took 0 bases from V and 3 from J, leaving 6 bases between them. The CDR3 covers 15 residues. Germline V CDR1 and CDR2: MNHNS, SASEGT. CDR3: CASSEAQGGANVLTF. CDR3 DNA sequence: TGTGCCAGCAGTGAAGCGCAGGGTGGGGCCAACGTCCTGACTTTC.

This clone was seen only a few times. The V call is TRBV6-1, the J call TRBJ1-2, with D tentatively TRBD1 (6 bases). This CDR3 has 10 residues. The germline V gene encodes CDR1 MNHNS and CDR2 SASEGT. Trimming removed 0 bases from V and 14 bases from J, with 7 bases in between. CDR3 loop: CASSEAGGTF. The CDR3 DNA follows: TGTGCCAGCAGTGAAGCAGGGGGTACCTTC.

This chain's CDR3 is CASSLDRAGNTIYF. CDR3 bases: TGTGCCAGCAGCTTAGACAGGGCTGGAAACACCATATATTTT. This chain uses TRBV7-2 with TRBJ1-3; TRBD1 is a possible D gene (6 bases). V shed 1 base and J shed 2 bases, with 6 bases lying between them. Germline V lookup: CDR1 SGHTA, CDR2 FQGNSA. The CDR3 has 14 amino acids.

The rearrangement joins TRBV20-1 to TRBJ1-6; D not resolved. Trimming cost V 5 bases and J 6 bases, with 5 bases left between them. CDR1 and CDR2 from the germline V gene are DFQATT and SNEGSKA (reference sequence). This CDR3 region has 11 residues. DNA for the CDR3: TGCAGTGCTGGACTTAATTCACCCCTCCACTTT. This codes for CSAGLNSPLHF.

The chain uses TRBV6-4 and TRBJ2-1; tentatively, D is TRBD1 (7 bases). This CDR3 comprises 13 residues. Germline CDR1 reads MRHNA; CDR2 reads SNTAGT. V was shortened by 5 bases and J by 6 bases, with 11 bases between the two germline ends. The CDR3 nucleotides read TGTGCCAGCAGTCAGGGGGAGGCCAATGAGCAGTTCTTC. Translated, it gives CASSQGEANEQFF.

The chain carries TRBV5-6 and TRBJ2-5, with unresolved D. Near its end, the DNA agrees better with TRBJ2-7, so the J call may be wrong. CDR3 length: 14 residues. The V gene's germline CDR1 is SGHDT and CDR2 YYEEEE. Here the CDR3 reads CASSFLVVPSEQYF. For the CDR3, the DNA is TGTGCCAGCAGCTTTTTAGTCGTCCCCAGCGAGCAGTACTTC.

This sequence joins TRBV19 and TRBJ2-5, with 8 bases identical to TRBD1. Germline values: CDR1 LNHDA, CDR2 SQIVND (reference sequence). The CDR3 consists of 14 residues. V lost 4 bases and J lost 6; bases outside the gene matches: 7. The DNA for the CDR3 is TGTGCCAGTAGTAGCCGGACAGGGATTCAGACCCAGTACTTC. Residues: CASSSRTGIQTQYF.

This chain connects TRBV6-1 to TRBJ2-7; TRBD2 matches 10 bases. The CDR3 extends over 15 amino acids. The V gene end was trimmed by 6 bases and the J gene end by 0 bases; junction bases not matched to a gene: 5. Looked up from germline, CDR1 is MNHNS and CDR2 is SASEGT. DNA of the CDR3: TGTGCCAGCAGGAGGACTAGCGGCCACTCCTACGAGCAGTACTTC. Translated, it gives CASRRTSGHSYEQYF.

This chain joins TRBV14 and TRBJ2-3; D not certain. V was pared by 3 bases and J by 3 bases, with 7 bases between. Germline CDR1 and CDR2: SGHDN and FVKESK. The CDR3 consists of 13 residues. CDR3 sequence (DNA): TGTGCCAGCAGCCAGTACTATACAGATACGCAGTATTTT. Its protein is CASSQYYTDTQYF. The full variable domain, its missing parts supplied by reference TRBV14 and TRBJ2-3, is EAGVTQFPSHSVIEKGQTVTLRCDPISGHDNLYWYRRVMGKEIKFLLHFVKESKQDESGMPNNRFLAERTGGTYSTLKVQPAELEDSGVYFCASSQYYTDTQYFGPGTRLTVL.